The 21 T cell receptor beta chains below come from one sample, sequenced in a study of human T cells and chemical hapten exposure (dated by TCRdb to about 2021). The protocol used for the library was RACE. TCRdb names NextSeq 500 as the instrument used. The raw public data were reprocessed by TCRdb itself: fastp quality trimming at Q25, MiXCR clonotype calling, in-frame beta chains only. Each CDR3 protein gets just one entry, which takes the most common genes and DNA from the rows behind it. The sample table holds under 200,000 distinct CDR3 sequences, of which 25% to 30% were seen once. Of the sample, approximately 2.1% falls within the top ten clones. This specimen's time point label, interpreted: patch test 3, about 24 weeks after DPC sensitization. Interpreted using the paper, the treatment or condition label stands for: therapeutic diphenylcyclopropenone sensitization with weekly scalp DPC. The source material was whole blood, sampled in connection with sensitization to the hapten diphenylcyclopropenone (DPC). The receptors shown here come from a woman aged 18-29 years with alopecia areata. Some clones in this sample may be carry-over from other donors' samples.

This clonotype turned up a few times. The chain recombines TRBV27 with TRBJ2-3; TRBD2 might be the D (6 bases). With 0 bases removed from V and 8 bases from J, the gap between germline ends came to 12 bases. The CDR3 is 14 residues long. Germline CDR1 is MNHEY and CDR2 is SMNVEV (reference sequence). The CDR3, as DNA: TGTGCCAGCAGTTTATCACCCCAGGGAGGTACGCAGTATTTT. Its translation is CASSLSPQGGTQYF.

This chain links TRBV5-1 with TRBJ2-1; the match to TRBD2 covers 7 bases. The CDR3 loop spans 15 amino acids. Germline CDR1 reads SGHRS; CDR2 reads YFSETQ. Trimming removed 4 bases from V and 3 bases from J; junction bases left unmatched: 7. DNA for the CDR3: TGCGCCAGCAGCCCAGGACTAGTATACTACAATGAGCAGTTCTTC. Protein: CASSPGLVYYNEQFF. The whole variable domain, filled in from reference TRBV5-1 and TRBJ2-1, reads KAGVTQTPRYLIKTRGQQVTLSCSPISGHRSVSWYQQTPGQGLQFLFEYFSETQRNKGNFPGRFSGRQFSNSRSEMNVSTLELGDSALYLCASSPGLVYYNEQFFGPGTRLTVL.

The V and J genes are TRBV25-1 and TRBJ2-7; tentatively, D is TRBD2 (5 bases). V dropped 3 bases and J dropped 6 bases, with 18 bases sitting between them. There are 15 residues in the CDR3. CDR1 and CDR2 from the germline V gene are MGHDK and SYGVNS. CDR3 coding DNA: TGTGCCAGCAGTGACCCGGGGATGGTGGGGAGCGAGCAGTACTTC. This codes for CASSDPGMVGSEQYF.

The rearrangement links TRBV5-5 to TRBJ2-1; unclear D gene. Germline-derived CDR1 and CDR2 are SGHKS and YYEKEE (reference sequence). V was pared by 2 bases and J by 4 bases, with 10 bases between. The CDR3 runs to 14 residues. The CDR3 reads CASSFFSLYNEQFF. The CDR3 region has the DNA TGTGCCAGCAGCTTCTTTAGCCTATACAATGAGCAGTTCTTC.

This clonotype showed up just a few times. The rearrangement uses TRBV27 and TRBJ2-7, with 13 positions matching TRBD2. The junction had 6 bases not matched to a gene; V was cut back by 7 bases and J by 3 bases. CDR3 length: 15 amino acids. The V gene's germline CDR1 is MNHEY and CDR2 SMNVEV (reference sequence). The CDR3 loop is CASNRLAGGFYEQYF. The CDR3 coding sequence is TGTGCCAGCAATCGACTAGCGGGAGGATTCTACGAGCAGTACTTC.

This clonotype was picked up many times. The gene calls are TRBV29-1 and TRBJ2-1, with D perhaps given as TRBD1 or TRBD2 (6 bases each). The V end was cut by 7 bases, the J end by 8 bases, with 12 bases between. This CDR3 is built from 11 residues. Germline CDR1 reads SQVTM; CDR2 reads ANQGSEA. The CDR3 sequence: CSAHREDEQFF. The CDR3 nucleotides are TGCAGCGCCCACAGGGAGGATGAGCAGTTCTTC.

The chain couples TRBV27 to TRBJ2-5; a possible D gene is TRBD1 (6 bases). The CDR3 totals 11 residues. V was shortened by 7 bases and J by 5 bases, with 8 bases between the two germline ends. Germline V CDR1 and CDR2: MNHEY, SMNVEV (reference sequence). CDR3 coding DNA: TGTGCCAGCATTAGGGGGGAGACCCAGTACTTC. It encodes CASIRGETQYF.

The CDR3 protein is CASSFDLLSTEAFF. CDR3 DNA sequence: TGCGCCAGCAGCTTTGACCTCTTGAGCACTGAAGCTTTCTTT. The chain uses TRBV5-1 and TRBJ1-1; no reliable D call. The CDR3 extends over 14 amino acids. V dropped 2 bases and J dropped 4 bases, with 12 bases sitting between them. Per germline, CDR1 SGHRS and CDR2 YFSETQ. Full variable domain (missing parts from reference TRBV5-1 and TRBJ1-1): KAGVTQTPRYLIKTRGQQVTLSCSPISGHRSVSWYQQTPGQGLQFLFEYFSETQRNKGNFPGRFSGRQFSNSRSEMNVSTLELGDSALYLCASSFDLLSTEAFFGQGTRLTVV.

The V gene is TRBV10-2, the J gene TRBJ2-7; D perhaps matches TRBD1 (5 bases). Trimming removed 6 bases at V and 3 bases at J, with 24 bases between. CDR3 length: 17 amino acids. The germline V gene has CDR1 WSHSY and CDR2 SAAADI. The CDR3 here is CASSESHRRTGYYEQYF. The CDR3 DNA is TGCGCCAGCAGCGAATCCCATCGGCGAACAGGCTACTACGAGCAGTACTTC.

The chain carries TRBV7-3 and TRBJ2-3, with D unclear. With 5 bases removed from V and 4 bases from J, the gap between germline ends came to 7 bases. The CDR3 consists of 12 residues. CDR1 SGHTA and CDR2 FQGTGA come from the germline V gene. CDR3 nucleotide sequence: TGTGCCAGCAGCCGAGAGGCAGATACGCAGTATTTT. As protein: CASSREADTQYF.

V is TRBV11-2 and J is TRBJ1-3; possibly TRBD1 for D (5 bases). V was shortened by 5 bases and J by 4 bases, with 24 bases between the two germline ends. The length of the CDR3 is 18 residues. Germline lookup yields CDR1 SGHAT and CDR2 FQNNGV. CDR3 amino acids: CASSLAPLRGREGNTIYF. Written as DNA, the CDR3 is TGTGCCAGCAGCCTAGCTCCCCTCCGGGGGAGGGAAGGAAACACCATATATTTT.

The rearrangement joins TRBV10-3 to TRBJ1-6; no clear D gene. Germline V gene sequence: CDR1 ENHRY, CDR2 SYGVKD. The CDR3 spans 15 residues. V lost 0 bases and J lost 5, with 8 bases in between. Written as DNA, the CDR3 is TGTGCCATCAGTGAGTCCTCAGCCCATAATTCACCCCTCCACTTT. This encodes CAISESSAHNSPLHF.

This chain joins TRBV12-3 or TRBV12-4 and TRBJ1-2; the D gene is possibly TRBD1 (5 bases). The CDR3 length is 14 residues. Trimming removed 4 bases from V and 5 bases from J, with 14 bases in between. The CDR3, as DNA: TGTGCCAGCAGTTCTACCCGGGGCGTTTATGGCTACACCTTC. Protein: CASSSTRGVYGYTF.

In nucleotides, the CDR3 is TGCGCCAGCAGCCAACACCGGGAGTCCCCCTACGAGCAGTACTTC. Protein sequence: CASSQHRESPYEQYF. The chain combines TRBV4-3 with TRBJ2-7, with D maybe TRBD2 (6 bases). Deletions cut 2 bases from V and 2 bases from J, with 13 bases between. Germline lookup yields CDR1 LGHNA and CDR2 YSLEER. This CDR3 is built from 15 residues.

The chain has TRBV7-8 and TRBJ1-1; TRBD1 matches 7 bases. Germline values: CDR1 SGHVS, CDR2 FQNEAQ. V gave up 4 bases and J gave up 4 bases; unmatched junction bases: 18. The CDR3 has 18 amino acids. CDR3 sequence (DNA): TGTGCCAGCAGCTCGACGCAGACAGGGCTCACTTTGGGCACTGAAGCTTTCTTT. Translated, it gives CASSSTQTGLTLGTEAFF.

This clonotype turned up a few times. The chain joins TRBV28 to TRBJ1-2, with D perhaps TRBD1 (5 bases). The CDR3 consists of 13 residues. In germline, CDR1 is MDHEN, CDR2 SYDVKM. Trimming took off 3 bases at V and 2 bases at J, with 7 bases between the two ends. CDR3 amino acids: CASSFHRNYGYTF. The CDR3 DNA is TGTGCCAGCAGTTTCCACAGGAACTATGGCTACACCTTC.

The chain employs TRBV7-8 and TRBJ2-7; D may match TRBD1 or TRBD2 (5 bases each). The V end lost 4 bases, the J end lost 0 bases, and 13 bases lay between the germline ends. Germline lookup yields CDR1 SGHVS and CDR2 FQNEAQ. This CDR3 has 15 amino acids. CDR3 coding DNA: TGTGCCAGCAGCTCCGGGACGGGGAGCTCCTACGAGCAGTACTTC. It specifies CASSSGTGSSYEQYF.

The chain carries TRBV10-2 and TRBJ2-7; D is possibly TRBD2 (6 bases). Trimming took off 2 bases at V and 4 bases at J, with 12 bases between the two ends. This CDR3 spans 14 amino acids. CDR1 is WSHSY, CDR2 SAAADI, per germline. CDR3 in amino acids: CASSEGGLDYEQYF. CDR3 bases: TGCGCCAGCAGTGAGGGAGGGTTAGATTACGAGCAGTACTTC.

This chain connects TRBV7-6 to TRBJ1-5, with a weak D call TRBD1 (6 bases). CDR3 length equals 13 residues. Germline CDR1 SGHVS, CDR2 FNYEAQ. V was shortened by 5 bases and J by 4 bases, with 9 bases between the two germline ends. In nucleotides, the CDR3 is TGTGCCAGCAGCCTCCAGGGGAATCAGCCCCAGCATTTT. Translation: CASSLQGNQPQHF. Looking up the rest from reference TRBV7-6 and TRBJ1-5 gives the full variable domain: GAGVSQSPRYKVTKRGQDVALRCDPISGHVSLYWYRQALGQGPEFLTYFNYEAQQDKSGLPNDRFSAERPEGSISTLTIQRTEQRDSAMYRCASSLQGNQPQHFGDGTRLSIL.

This clonotype was picked up many times. The genes are TRBV14 and TRBJ2-1; TRBD2 might be the D (5 bases). CDR3 length equals 13 residues. V shed 1 base and J shed 12 bases, with 13 bases lying between them. Germline V CDR1 and CDR2: SGHDN, FVKESK. The CDR3 loop reads CASSQGAQSGQFF. The CDR3 DNA reads TGTGCCAGCAGCCAAGGTGCGCAGAGCGGGCAGTTCTTC.

The J gene is TRBJ2-7, the V gene TRBV25-1, with D perhaps TRBD2 (6 bases). This CDR3 is 14 amino acids long. Trimming left V 3 bases short and J 6 bases short, with 15 bases between. The germline CDR1 and CDR2 sequences are MGHDK and SYGVNS. This CDR3 reads CASSEERGKGEQYF. The CDR3 DNA reads as TGTGCCAGCAGTGAGGAACGCGGGAAAGGCGAGCAGTACTTC.